The T cell receptor beta chain described here comes from a study of blood T cell repertoires in COVID-19. Study-level background: Sources were T cells, B-cell-depleted T cells, or PBMCs; the material itself was cDNA or gDNA.

Produced via immunoSEQ multiplex PCR; TCRdb's table is partial and in-frame only. This sample has 200,000 to 300,000 clones, with roughly 85% found just once. The ends were cut back, 2 bases at V and 6 bases at J, with 18 bases in the middle. The CDR3 contains 16 residues. Per the germline V gene, CDR1 is LGHDT and CDR2 is YNNKEL (reference sequence). Enrolled through a virtual design, the participants were between 18 and 89 years of age and came from about two dozen US areas. Clinical histories supplied by participants themselves formed the basis of cohort assignment. All exposed participants met a person with COVID-19 within 2 weeks before entering the study.

This sequence originates from a woman aged 40 to 50 who had been exposed to COVID-19. The chain links TRBV3-1 (or the pseudogene TRBV3-2) to TRBJ2-3, with TRBD1 as a possible D gene (5 bases). The sequenced sample consisted of PBMCs or T cells enriched from blood (not recorded which). The CDR3 spells CASSQTPPQGRDTQYF. CDR3 DNA: TGTGCCAGCAGCCAAACCCCCCCGCAGGGAAGGGATACGCAGTATTTT.